This T cell receptor (beta chain) was documented in a study of metastatic and nonmetastatic thyroid tumors. Study in general: The study looked at repertoires side by side in blood and in tumor or nodule tissue from malignant and benign thyroid patients.

General observations from the study: A significant increase in TCR beta diversity was reportedly seen in malignant thyroid tumors relative to benign nodules, in blood and tumor.

The CDR3 length is 15 residues. The J segment lost 2 bases and the V segment lost 5 bases, leaving 5 bases of the junction unmatched. Germline CDR1 is MNHEY and CDR2 is SVGEGT. All patients were untreated before thyroid surgery. Study processing details: Across clinicopathological groups, CDR3 differences served as the basis for building a distant-metastasis classifier for papillary thyroid cancer. TCRdb recomputed clones from the PCR reads via MiXCR. TCRdb's processing, not the authors', yielded these V and J calls. The data contain about 19,000 clones, around 25% of them singletons. Of note for this clone: The antigen remains undetermined.

Sequenced: blood. This sequence joins TRBV6-2 or TRBV6-3 and TRBJ2-2; 7 bases align to TRBD2. This TCR derives from a male donor with papillary thyroid cancer or a benign thyroid nodule (not recorded which). Some clones in this sample may be carry-over from other donors' samples. The CDR3 sequence: CASSRLADNTGELFF. The CDR3 nucleotides read TGTGCCAGCAGTAGACTAGCCGATAACACCGGGGAGCTGTTTTTT.